The source of this T cell receptor (beta chain) is a study of post-analysis software for immune sequencing data. The ends were cut back, 4 bases at V and 5 bases at J, with 12 bases in the middle. Germline V gene data show CDR1 as SGHRS and CDR2 as YFSETQ. The CDR3 totals 14 residues. The TCR beta cDNA libraries contained unique molecular identifiers. TCRdb used MiXCR to reprocess the PCR reads, holding one entry per CDR3 protein. The sample lists about 260,000 distinct CDR3 sequences, 30% to 45% occurring once. With regard to this clonotype: Its specificity is not known.

Study results and limitations: Five TRBV segments (TRBV5-6, TRBV5-1 and TRBV20-1 among them) occurred more frequently in patients than in controls.

The sample comprised blood. The TCR was taken from a girl between 5 and 17 years old with multiple sclerosis. This chain joins TRBV5-1 and TRBJ1-4, with D possibly being TRBD1 (6 bases). The CDR3, as DNA: TGCGCCAGCAGCAAGGGGGAGGTGAATGAAAAACTGTTTTTT. It specifies CASSKGEVNEKLFF.